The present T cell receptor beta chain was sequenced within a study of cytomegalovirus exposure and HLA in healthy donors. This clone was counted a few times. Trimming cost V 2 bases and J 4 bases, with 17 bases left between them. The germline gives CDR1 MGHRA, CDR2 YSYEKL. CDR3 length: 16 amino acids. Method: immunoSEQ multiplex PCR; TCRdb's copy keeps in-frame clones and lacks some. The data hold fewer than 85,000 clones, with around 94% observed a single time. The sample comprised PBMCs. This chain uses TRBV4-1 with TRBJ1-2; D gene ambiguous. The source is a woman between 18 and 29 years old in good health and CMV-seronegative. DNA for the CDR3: TGCGCCAGCAGCCAACCGTTGGCCCGCCAATTCTATGGCTACACCTTC. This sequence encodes CASSQPLARQFYGYTF.